This T cell receptor (beta chain) was obtained from a study of beta chain features in type 1 diabetes. The CDR3 is 13 residues long. Germline CDR1 MNHEY, CDR2 SVGAGI. V lost 7 bases to trimming and J lost 6 bases; unmatched junction nucleotides: 2. Expressed TCRB transcripts were sequenced because the entire RNA isolate underwent reverse transcription. The read count averaged about 3.6 million across naive, central memory and regulatory T cell samples. Assay: immunoSEQ multiplex PCR; the TCRdb copy retains only in-frame clones and omits some. The data hold some 360,000 clones, with 9.5% to 10% observed a single time. Using CD45RO/CCR7/CD25/CD127/CD95/CD27, CD4+ naive, central memory, regulatory and stem cell-like memory cells were sorted. Study-level findings and limits: Within the patient group, naive, central memory and Treg TCRB repertoires appeared more similar to each other than within healthy donors. Moderate yet significant TCRB CDR3 shortening was seen in Type 1 diabetes patients in all four CD4+ subsets. Patients with type 1 diabetes carried fewer insertions and had more deletions at their VDJ junctions.

Remarks on this clone: Its specificity is not known.

J is TRBJ2-1 and V is TRBV6-5, with 11 bases lining up with TRBD2. The sequenced material came from central memory CD4+ T cells from blood. The TCR comes from a man younger than 45 with type 1 diabetes. CDR3 region: CASTLAGVNEQFF. The CDR3 coding sequence is TGTGCCAGCACACTAGCGGGAGTCAATGAGCAGTTCTTC.